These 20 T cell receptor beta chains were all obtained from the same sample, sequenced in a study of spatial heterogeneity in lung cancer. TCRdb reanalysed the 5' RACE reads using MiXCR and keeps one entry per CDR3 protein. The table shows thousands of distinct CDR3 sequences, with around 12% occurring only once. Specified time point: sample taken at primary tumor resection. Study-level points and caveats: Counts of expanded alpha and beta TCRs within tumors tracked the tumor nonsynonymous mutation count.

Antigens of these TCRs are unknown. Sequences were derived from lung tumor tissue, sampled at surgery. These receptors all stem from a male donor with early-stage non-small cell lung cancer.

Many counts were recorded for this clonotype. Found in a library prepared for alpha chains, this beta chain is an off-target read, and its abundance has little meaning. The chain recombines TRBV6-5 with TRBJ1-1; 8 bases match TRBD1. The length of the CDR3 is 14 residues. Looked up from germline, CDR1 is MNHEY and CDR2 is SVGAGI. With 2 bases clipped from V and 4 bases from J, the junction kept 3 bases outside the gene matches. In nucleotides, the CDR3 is TGTGCCAGCAGTTACCGGACAGGGACCACTGAAGCTTTCTTT. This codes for CASSYRTGTTEAFF.

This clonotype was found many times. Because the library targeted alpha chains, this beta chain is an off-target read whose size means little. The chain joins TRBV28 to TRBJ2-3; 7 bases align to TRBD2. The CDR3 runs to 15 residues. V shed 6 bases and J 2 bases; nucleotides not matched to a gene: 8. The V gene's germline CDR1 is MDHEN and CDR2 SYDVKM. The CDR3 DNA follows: TGTGCCAGCAGCCCCGAGCGGGGTAACACAGATACGCAGTATTTT. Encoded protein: CASSPERGNTDTQYF.

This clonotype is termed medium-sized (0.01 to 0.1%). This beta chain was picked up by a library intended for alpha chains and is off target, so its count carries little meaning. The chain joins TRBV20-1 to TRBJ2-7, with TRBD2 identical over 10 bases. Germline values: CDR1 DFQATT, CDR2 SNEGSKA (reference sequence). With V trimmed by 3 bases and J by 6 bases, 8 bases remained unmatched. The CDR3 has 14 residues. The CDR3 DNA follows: TGCAGTGCTAGCAAAAGCGGGAGGGCCGCCGAGCAGTACTTC. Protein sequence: CSASKSGRAAEQYF.

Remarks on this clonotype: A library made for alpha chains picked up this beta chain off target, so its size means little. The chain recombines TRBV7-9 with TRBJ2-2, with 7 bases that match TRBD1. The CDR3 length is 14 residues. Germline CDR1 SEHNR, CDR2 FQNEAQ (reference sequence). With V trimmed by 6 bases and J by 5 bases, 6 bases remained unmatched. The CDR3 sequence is CASRGTALTGELFF. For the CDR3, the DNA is TGTGCCAGCAGAGGGACAGCCCTGACCGGGGAGCTGTTTTTT. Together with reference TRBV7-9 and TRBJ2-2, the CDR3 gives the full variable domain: DTGVSQNPRHKITKRGQNVTFRCDPISEHNRLYWYRQTLGQGPEFLTYFQNEAQLEKSRLLSDRFSAERPKGSFSTLEIQRTEQGDSAMYLCASRGTALTGELFFGEGSRLTVL.

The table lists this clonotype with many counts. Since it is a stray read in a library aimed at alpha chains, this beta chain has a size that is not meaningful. CDR3 sequence (DNA): TGTGCCAGCAGCCCCCGTCCGTGGCCGGGGGAAAAACTGTTTTTT. Translating it yields CASSPRPWPGEKLFF. The rearrangement joins TRBV7-2 to TRBJ1-4; D gene uncertain. V was clipped by 5 bases and J by 8 bases, with 18 bases between them. The CDR3 totals 15 residues. In germline, CDR1 is SGHTA, CDR2 FQGNSA.

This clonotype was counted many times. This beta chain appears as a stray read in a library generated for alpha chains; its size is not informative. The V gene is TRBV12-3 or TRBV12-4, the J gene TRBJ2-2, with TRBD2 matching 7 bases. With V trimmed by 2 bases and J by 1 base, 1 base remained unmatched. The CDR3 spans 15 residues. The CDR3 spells CASSLREGNTGELFF. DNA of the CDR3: TGTGCCAGCAGTTTAAGGGAGGGGAACACCGGGGAGCTGTTTTTT.

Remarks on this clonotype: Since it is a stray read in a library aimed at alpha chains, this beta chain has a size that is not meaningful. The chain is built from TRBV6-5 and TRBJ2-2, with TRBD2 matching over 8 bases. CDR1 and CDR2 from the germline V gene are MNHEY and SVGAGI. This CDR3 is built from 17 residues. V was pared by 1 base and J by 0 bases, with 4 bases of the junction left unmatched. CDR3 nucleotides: TGTGCCAGCAGTTACTGGGTTAGCGGGGCGAACACCGGGGAGCTGTTTTTT. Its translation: CASSYWVSGANTGELFF.

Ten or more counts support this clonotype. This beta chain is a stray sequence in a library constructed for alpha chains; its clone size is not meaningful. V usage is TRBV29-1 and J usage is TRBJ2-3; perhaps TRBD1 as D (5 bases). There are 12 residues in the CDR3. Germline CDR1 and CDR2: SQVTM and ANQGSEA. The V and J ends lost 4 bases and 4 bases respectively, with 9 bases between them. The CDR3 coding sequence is TGCAGCGTTGCCATACAGGCAGATACGCAGTATTTT. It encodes CSVAIQADTQYF.

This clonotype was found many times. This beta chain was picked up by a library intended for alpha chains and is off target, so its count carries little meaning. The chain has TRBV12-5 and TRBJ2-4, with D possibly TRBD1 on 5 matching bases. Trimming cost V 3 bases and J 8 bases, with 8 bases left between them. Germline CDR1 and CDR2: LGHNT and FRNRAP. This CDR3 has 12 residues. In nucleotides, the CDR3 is TGTGCTAGTGGTTTAGGGGCTGACATTCAGTACTTC. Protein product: CASGLGADIQYF.

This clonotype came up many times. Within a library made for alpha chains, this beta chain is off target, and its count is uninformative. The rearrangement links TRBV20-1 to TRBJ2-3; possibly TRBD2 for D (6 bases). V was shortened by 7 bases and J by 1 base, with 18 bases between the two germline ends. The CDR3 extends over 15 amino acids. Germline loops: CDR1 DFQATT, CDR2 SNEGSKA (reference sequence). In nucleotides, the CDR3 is TGCAGTGGGAGGGGAATGCTGCGGGGCACAGATACGCAGTATTTT. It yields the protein CSGRGMLRGTDTQYF.

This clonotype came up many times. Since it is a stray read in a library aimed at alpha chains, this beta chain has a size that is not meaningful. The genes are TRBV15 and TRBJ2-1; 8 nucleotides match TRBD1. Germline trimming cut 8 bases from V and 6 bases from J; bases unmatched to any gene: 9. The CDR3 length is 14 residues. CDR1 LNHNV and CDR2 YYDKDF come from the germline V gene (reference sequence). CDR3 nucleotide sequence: TGTGCCACCGAGAACAGGGGGTTGAGCAATGAGCAGTTCTTC. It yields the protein CATENRGLSNEQFF.

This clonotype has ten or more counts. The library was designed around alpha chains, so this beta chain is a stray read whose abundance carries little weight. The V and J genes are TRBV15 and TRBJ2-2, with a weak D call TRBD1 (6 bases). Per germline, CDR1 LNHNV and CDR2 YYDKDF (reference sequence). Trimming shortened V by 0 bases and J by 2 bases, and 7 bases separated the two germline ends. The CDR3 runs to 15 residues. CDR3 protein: CATSRDRGNTGELFF. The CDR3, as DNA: TGTGCCACCAGCAGAGACAGGGGAAACACCGGGGAGCTGTTTTTT.

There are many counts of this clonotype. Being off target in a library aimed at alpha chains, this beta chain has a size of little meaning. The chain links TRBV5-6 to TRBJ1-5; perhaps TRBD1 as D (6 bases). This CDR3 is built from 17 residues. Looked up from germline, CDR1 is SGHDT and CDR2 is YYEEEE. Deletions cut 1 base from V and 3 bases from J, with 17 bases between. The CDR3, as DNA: TGTGCCAGCAGCTTGTCGGGGACACGGAAACCCAATCAGCCCCAGCATTTT. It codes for CASSLSGTRKPNQPQHF. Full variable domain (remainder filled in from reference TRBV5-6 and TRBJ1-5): DAGVTQSPTHLIKTRGQQVTLRCSPKSGHDTVSWYQQALGQGPQFIFQYYEEEERQRGNFPDRFSGHQFPNYSSELNVNALLLGDSALYLCASSLSGTRKPNQPQHFGDGTRLSIL.

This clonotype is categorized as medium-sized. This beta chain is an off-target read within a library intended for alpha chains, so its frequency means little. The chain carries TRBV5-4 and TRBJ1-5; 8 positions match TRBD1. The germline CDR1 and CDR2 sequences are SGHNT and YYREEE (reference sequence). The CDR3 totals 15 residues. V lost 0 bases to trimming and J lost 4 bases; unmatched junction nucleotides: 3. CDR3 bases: TGTGCCAGCAGCTTGGGAACAGGGGGGAATCAGCCCCAGCATTTT. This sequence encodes CASSLGTGGNQPQHF.

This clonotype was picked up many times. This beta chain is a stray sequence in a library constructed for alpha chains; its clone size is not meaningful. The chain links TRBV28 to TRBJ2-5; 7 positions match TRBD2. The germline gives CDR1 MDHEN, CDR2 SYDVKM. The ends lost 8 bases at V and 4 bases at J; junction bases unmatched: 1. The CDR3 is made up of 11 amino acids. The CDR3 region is CASRGGETQYF. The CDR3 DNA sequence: TGTGCCAGCCGCGGGGGAGAGACCCAGTACTTC.

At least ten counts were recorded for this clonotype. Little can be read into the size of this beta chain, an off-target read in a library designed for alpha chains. CDR3 loop: CASSVAGGTSGRNEQFF. The CDR3 nucleotides read TGTGCCAGCAGCGTAGCAGGGGGGACTAGCGGGAGGAATGAGCAGTTCTTC. The V gene is TRBV9, the J gene TRBJ2-1, with 15 nucleotides matching TRBD2. The CDR3 loop spans 17 amino acids. With 0 bases clipped from V and 7 bases from J, the junction kept 5 bases outside the gene matches. Germline lookup yields CDR1 SGDLS and CDR2 YYNGEE.

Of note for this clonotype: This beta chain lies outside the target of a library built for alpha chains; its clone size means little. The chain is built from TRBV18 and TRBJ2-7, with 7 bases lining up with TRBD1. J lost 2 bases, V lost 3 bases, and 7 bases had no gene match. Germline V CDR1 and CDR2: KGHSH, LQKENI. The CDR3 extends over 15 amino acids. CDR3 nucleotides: TGTGCCAGCTCACCCGTGACAGGGCAAACCTACGAGCAGTACTTC. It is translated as CASSPVTGQTYEQYF.

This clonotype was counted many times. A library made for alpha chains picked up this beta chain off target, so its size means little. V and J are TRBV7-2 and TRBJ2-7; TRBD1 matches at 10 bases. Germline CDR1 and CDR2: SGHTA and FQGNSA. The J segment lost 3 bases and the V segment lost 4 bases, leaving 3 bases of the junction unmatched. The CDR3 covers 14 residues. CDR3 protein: CASSSRDRGYEQYF. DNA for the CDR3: TGTGCCAGCAGCTCCCGGGACAGGGGCTACGAGCAGTACTTC.

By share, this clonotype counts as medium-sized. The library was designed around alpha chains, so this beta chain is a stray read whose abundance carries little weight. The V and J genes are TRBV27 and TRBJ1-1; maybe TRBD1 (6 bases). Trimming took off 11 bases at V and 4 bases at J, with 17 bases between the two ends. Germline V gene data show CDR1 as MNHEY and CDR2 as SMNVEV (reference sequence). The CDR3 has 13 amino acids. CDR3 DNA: TGTGCCTCCTGGGGGGGGCTGAGCACTGAAGCTTTCTTT. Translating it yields CASWGGLSTEAFF.

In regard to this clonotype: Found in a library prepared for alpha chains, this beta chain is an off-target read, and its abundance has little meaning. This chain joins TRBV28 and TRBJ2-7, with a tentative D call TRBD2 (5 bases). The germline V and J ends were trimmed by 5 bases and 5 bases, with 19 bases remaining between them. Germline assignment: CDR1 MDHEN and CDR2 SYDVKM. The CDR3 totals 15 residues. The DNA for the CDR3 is TGTGCCAGCAGTACTTCAAGTGAGGGTCTTGACGAGCAGTACTTC. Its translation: CASSTSSEGLDEQYF. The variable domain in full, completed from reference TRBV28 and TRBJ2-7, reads DVKVTQSSRYLVKRTGEKVFLECVQDMDHENMFWYRQDPGLGLRLIYFSYDVKMKEKGDIPEGYSVSREKKERFSLILESASTNQTSMYLCASSTSSEGLDEQYFGPGTRLTVT.